Listed below are T cell receptor beta chains from one sample, sequenced in a study of control samples from healthy donors and cancer patients. Clones were sequenced by immunoSEQ multiplex PCR, and TCRdb holds only the in-frame ones, with some missing. The table records approximately 100,000 clones, 90% of them present only once. Sequenced: blood. The receptors originated from a woman aged 18-29 years in good health. The CDR3 runs from the conserved cysteine through the conserved F or W. The D gene is left open where the match is weak. Size tells how often a clone was seen (once, few, many) or the class of an expanded clone, and some rows leave it out.

d_call: -; j_call: TRBJ2-5; clone_size: -; v_call: TRBV6-5; cdr3_nt: TGTGCCACCCGAGCCTGGGGTGAAGAGACCCAGTACTTC; cdr3_aa: CATRAWGEETQYF
d_call: TRBD1; j_call: TRBJ1-2; clone_size: -; v_call: TRBV7-8; cdr3_nt: TGTGCCAGCAGCTCCGGACAGGGGTTCTTTTATGGCTACACCTTC; cdr3_aa: CASSSGQGFFYGYTF
d_call: TRBD1; j_call: TRBJ1-1; clone_size: -; v_call: TRBV12-3/TRBV12-4; cdr3_nt: TGTGCCAGCAGCCGACAGGGTGGGACTGAAGCTTTCTTT; cdr3_aa: CASSRQGGTEAFF
d_call: -; j_call: TRBJ1-2; clone_size: -; v_call: TRBV4-1; cdr3_nt: TGCGCCAGCAGCCAAGTTTCAGAACGCGGTTATGGCTACACCTTC; cdr3_aa: CASSQVSERGYGYTF
d_call: TRBD1; j_call: TRBJ1-2; clone_size: -; v_call: TRBV19; cdr3_nt: TGTGCCAGTAGTAAACCCCTAACAGGGGTAGCTAACTATGGCTACACCTTC; cdr3_aa: CASSKPLTGVANYGYTF
d_call: -; j_call: TRBJ1-1; clone_size: -; v_call: TRBV2; cdr3_nt: TGTGCCAGCAGTGATGGGGCGCCGGGGAACACTGAAGCTTTCTTT; cdr3_aa: CASSDGAPGNTEAFF
d_call: -; j_call: TRBJ2-5; clone_size: few; v_call: TRBV10-1; cdr3_nt: TGCGCCAGCAGTGAGTCGGGGGGCCCCCAAGAGACCCAGTACTTC; cdr3_aa: CASSESGGPQETQYF
d_call: TRBD2; j_call: TRBJ2-7; clone_size: -; v_call: TRBV5-1; cdr3_nt: TGCGCCAGCAGCCCGACCCACCTACTAGCGGGGAGCCACGAGCAGTACTTC; cdr3_aa: CASSPTHLLAGSHEQYF
d_call: -; j_call: TRBJ1-1; clone_size: -; v_call: TRBV28; cdr3_nt: TGTGCCAGCAGCTTACCCTCTCACAGGGCAACCTCTGAAGCTTTCTTT; cdr3_aa: CASSLPSHRATSEAFF
d_call: -; j_call: TRBJ2-3; clone_size: -; v_call: TRBV5-1; cdr3_nt: TGCGCCAGCAGCTCCGGACAGAGCACAGATACGCAGTATTTT; cdr3_aa: CASSSGQSTDTQYF
d_call: -; j_call: TRBJ2-7; clone_size: -; v_call: TRBV18; cdr3_nt: TGTGCCAGCTCACCCAGTCTCTACGAGCAGTACTTC; cdr3_aa: CASSPSLYEQYF
d_call: -; j_call: TRBJ2-1; clone_size: -; v_call: TRBV7-9; cdr3_nt: TGTGCCAGCAGCTCAGCAGGTGAGCAGTTCTTC; cdr3_aa: CASSSAGEQFF
d_call: -; j_call: TRBJ1-1; clone_size: -; v_call: TRBV4-1; cdr3_nt: TGCGCCAGCAGCCAAGGATATAGCACTGAAGCTTTCTTT; cdr3_aa: CASSQGYSTEAFF
d_call: -; j_call: TRBJ2-5; clone_size: -; v_call: TRBV5-1; cdr3_nt: TGCGCCAGCAGCTTGGAAGCAGAAGAGACCCAGTACTTC; cdr3_aa: CASSLEAEETQYF
d_call: TRBD1; j_call: TRBJ1-4; clone_size: -; v_call: TRBV7-2; cdr3_nt: TGTGCCAGCAGCGTCCGGGACAGTGAACTTGAAAAACTGTTTTTT; cdr3_aa: CASSVRDSELEKLFF
d_call: -; j_call: TRBJ1-1; clone_size: once; v_call: TRBV7-8; cdr3_nt: TGTGCCACGGCGGTTTCGACCGAGTACACTGAAGCTTTCTTT; cdr3_aa: CATAVSTEYTEAFF
d_call: -; j_call: TRBJ1-4; clone_size: once; v_call: TRBV18; cdr3_nt: TGTGCCAGCTCACCACCCGTAATAACGAATGAAAAACTGTTTTTT; cdr3_aa: CASSPPVITNEKLFF
d_call: -; j_call: TRBJ1-1; clone_size: -; v_call: TRBV28; cdr3_nt: TGTGCCAGCAGTTTAAGAAAAGGCCCCGTAGCTTTCTTT; cdr3_aa: CASSLRKGPVAFF
d_call: -; j_call: TRBJ2-3; clone_size: -; v_call: TRBV2; cdr3_nt: TGTGCCAGCTGGGGGGAGGAGCAGTATTTT; cdr3_aa: CASWGEEQYF
d_call: -; j_call: TRBJ1-1; clone_size: -; v_call: TRBV6-6; cdr3_nt: TGTGCCAGCAGTACCCGACCAGGGCGGGACACTGAAGCTTTCTTT; cdr3_aa: CASSTRPGRDTEAFF
d_call: TRBD1; j_call: TRBJ1-3; clone_size: once; v_call: TRBV4-2; cdr3_nt: TGTGCCAGCAGCCAAGAGGACAGGGCTGGAAACACCATATATTTT; cdr3_aa: CASSQEDRAGNTIYF
d_call: TRBD2; j_call: TRBJ2-7; clone_size: -; v_call: TRBV5-1; cdr3_nt: TGCGCCAGCAGTACAGGGACTAGCGGGCCCGTCGAGCAGTACTTC; cdr3_aa: CASSTGTSGPVEQYF
d_call: TRBD1; j_call: TRBJ1-2; clone_size: once; v_call: TRBV9; cdr3_nt: TGTGCCAGCGGCCCCGGGGGGACAGGATATGGCTACACCTTC; cdr3_aa: CASGPGGTGYGYTF
d_call: TRBD2; j_call: TRBJ2-5; clone_size: -; v_call: TRBV7-8; cdr3_nt: TGTGCCAGCAGCTCCCGACTAGCGGGGGTGGAGACCCAGTACTTC; cdr3_aa: CASSSRLAGVETQYF
d_call: -; j_call: TRBJ1-5; clone_size: -; v_call: TRBV28; cdr3_nt: TGTGCCAGCAGTCCCGGTCCAGGACGGCCCCAGCATTTT; cdr3_aa: CASSPGPGRPQHF
d_call: -; j_call: TRBJ1-3; clone_size: -; v_call: TRBV21-1; cdr3_nt: TGTGCCAGCAGGTGCTCCCTGGGGAGTAGTGGAAACACCATATATTTT; cdr3_aa: CASRCSLGSSGNTIYF
d_call: TRBD1; j_call: TRBJ1-6; clone_size: -; v_call: TRBV5-1; cdr3_nt: TGCGCCAGCAGCGCCGCCGGGACAGGGAATTCACCCCTCCACTTT; cdr3_aa: CASSAAGTGNSPLHF
d_call: -; j_call: TRBJ1-4; clone_size: -; v_call: TRBV29-1; cdr3_nt: TGCAGCGTAGGAGACGGGAGCGGCGAAAAACTGTTTTTT; cdr3_aa: CSVGDGSGEKLFF
d_call: -; j_call: TRBJ2-5; clone_size: -; v_call: TRBV6-6; cdr3_nt: TGTGCCAGCAGTTTATTAGGGGATGAGACCCAGTACTTC; cdr3_aa: CASSLLGDETQYF